The T cell receptor (beta chain) under discussion was sequenced for a study of regulatory T cells in long-lasting Graves disease. Study at large: Persistent Graves' disease meant over 5 years of antithyroid drugs with positive TSH receptor antibodies.

This clonotype was observed a handful of times. Its antigen is not known. V was pared by 4 bases and J by 9 bases, with 10 bases between. The germline V gene encodes CDR1 MGHRA and CDR2 YSYEKL. This CDR3 has 13 amino acids. Study-wide results and limits: Persistent cases favored TRBV28, TRBJ1-2 and TRBJ2-5.

Time point given: persistent/refractory GD, antithyroid drugs over 5 years with positive TRAb. Extracted PBMC RNA gave rise to the TCR library. Patients met American Thyroid Association criteria for Graves' disease. Construction of TCR beta libraries relied on iRepertoire HTBI primers and on Arm-PCR targeting CDR3 regions. MiXCR, applied by TCRdb to the multiplex PCR reads, yields one record per CDR3 protein. Of about 470,000 distinct CDR3 sequences listed, under 25% are singletons. The sample in question was peripheral blood mononuclear cells (PBMCs), obtained when the disease was refractory, from a patient treated with antithyroid drugs. This TCR was recovered from a female donor with Graves disease. The chain joins TRBV4-1 to TRBJ1-6, with unresolved D. In DNA form, the CDR3 reads TGCGCCAGCAGCCCCATTGCGGGTTCACCCCTCCACTTT. Residues: CASSPIAGSPLHF.